A selection of T cell receptor beta chains follows, all from one sample in a study of shared clonotypes between healthy human individuals. The method was immunoSEQ multiplex PCR; TCRdb's version includes in-frame clones alone and lacks a portion of them. This table holds some 580,000 clones, nearly 98% found once. Specimen: naive CD8+ T cells sorted from blood. These receptors all stem from a man between 25 and 39 years old in good health. The CDR3 runs from the conserved cysteine through the conserved F or W. The D gene is left open where the match is weak. Clone size is shown for a subset of rows, as once, few, many or a class of expanded clone.

d_gene	v_gene	j_gene	abundance	CDR3nt	CDR3aa
TRBD2	TRBV5-4	TRBJ2-7	.	TGTGCCAGCACCCTCTTTAGCGGGAGTAGCTCCTACGAGCAGTACTTC	CASTLFSGSSSYEQYF
.	TRBV6-6	TRBJ2-7	.	TGTGCCAGCAGCCCCACCGGAGGGCCTTCGGACGAGCAGTACTTC	CASSPTGGPSDEQYF
TRBD2	TRBV7-2	TRBJ2-1	.	TGTGCCAGCAGCTCCGGCCGACTAGCGGGAGTGGTTGAGCAGTTCTTC	CASSSGRLAGVVEQFF
.	TRBV6-5	TRBJ2-1	.	TGTGCCAGCAGCCTGACTAATTCCTACAATGAGCAGTTCTTC	CASSLTNSYNEQFF
.	TRBV18	TRBJ1-5	.	TGTGCCAGCTCCCAAGACCGAACCAAGGATCAGCCCCAGCATTTT	CASSQDRTKDQPQHF
TRBD2	TRBV14	TRBJ2-3	.	TGTGCCAGCAGCCGAACCGGGCTAGCGGGAAGGGCAGATACGCAGTATTTT	CASSRTGLAGRADTQYF
.	TRBV6-4	TRBJ1-1	.	TGTGCCAGCAAGTCAGGGACAAACACTGAAGCTTTCTTT	CASKSGTNTEAFF
TRBD1	TRBV27	TRBJ2-5	.	TGTGCCAGCAGACCGCTCCAGGGGGCGTCCGAGACCCAGTACTTC	CASRPLQGASETQYF
.	TRBV5-1	TRBJ1-1	.	TGCGCCAGCAGCTTGGAGCTTAATTTGAACACTGAAGCTTTCTTT	CASSLELNLNTEAFF
.	TRBV27	TRBJ2-7	few	TGTGCCAGCAGTTGGACCGGGACGCCCCAGTACGAGCAGTACTTC	CASSWTGTPQYEQYF
.	TRBV29-1	TRBJ2-3	.	TGCAGCGTTGCCTGGGTACTAGATTCTTCTAGCACAGATACGCAGTATTTT	CSVAWVLDSSSTDTQYF
TRBD2	TRBV4-1	TRBJ2-3	.	TGCGCCAGCAGCCAACCCGGACTAGCAGACACAGATACGCAGTATTTT	CASSQPGLADTDTQYF
.	TRBV9	TRBJ2-3	.	TGTGCCAGCGGAGGGGGCACAGATACGCAGTATTTT	CASGGGTDTQYF
.	TRBV10-3	TRBJ2-1	.	TGTGCCATCAGTGAGTCGGGTCTGGGGAACCAGTACAATGAGCAGTTCTTC	CAISESGLGNQYNEQFF
.	TRBV7-6	TRBJ1-1	.	TGTGCCAGCAGTGAATATGGGGGTACTGAAGCTTTCTTT	CASSEYGGTEAFF
.	TRBV7-8	TRBJ1-1	.	TGTGCCAGCAGCTTAGTCCTAGGGCAGGTGAACACTGAAGCTTTCTTT	CASSLVLGQVNTEAFF
.	TRBV5-1	TRBJ1-1	.	TGCGCCAGCAGCCCAGAGGGGACCCATAGCACTGAAGCTTTCTTT	CASSPEGTHSTEAFF
TRBD1	TRBV4-1	TRBJ2-2	.	TGCGCCAGCAGCCAAGAGGGACAGGGTGACACCGGGGAGCTGTTTTTT	CASSQEGQGDTGELFF
TRBD1	TRBV7-9	TRBJ1-2	.	TGTGCCAGCAGACCCCCGGGACAGGACTATGGCTACACCTTC	CASRPPGQDYGYTF
.	TRBV6-5	TRBJ2-1	once	TGTAGACGAAATGAGCAGTTCTTC	CRRNEQFF
.	TRBV7-8	TRBJ2-7	once	TGTGCCAGCAGCTTAGCCGGGGGGGACAGGGAGGACGAGCAGTACTTC	CASSLAGGDREDEQYF
.	TRBV9	TRBJ2-2	.	TGTGCCAGCAGCCGAGCGGGTCTGACCGGGGAGCTGTTTTTT	CASSRAGLTGELFF